The 8 T cell receptor beta chains given below trace back to one sample, sequenced in a study of human T cells and chemical hapten exposure. The time point: patch test 1, 2 weeks after DPC sensitization. The treatment was: therapeutic diphenylcyclopropenone sensitization with weekly scalp DPC. TCRdb itself ran the RACE reads through MiXCR, one entry per CDR3 protein. The sample carries around 190,000 distinct CDR3 sequences, 20% to 25% recorded once. Sequenced material: whole blood, taken in connection with sensitization to the hapten diphenylcyclopropenone (DPC). Every receptor here comes from a woman aged 45-65 years with alopecia areata. Some clones in this sample may be carry-over from other donors' samples.

This clonotype was detected a few times. The V call is TRBV29-1, the J call TRBJ2-1, with a possible D match to TRBD2 (6 bases). Germline CDR1 and CDR2: SQVTM and ANQGSEA. V dropped 7 bases and J dropped 5 bases, with 18 bases sitting between them. The CDR3 totals 14 residues. In DNA, the CDR3 is TGCAGCGGCGGGACCCTTCTTTCGGACAATGAGCAGTTCTTC. Its translation is CSGGTLLSDNEQFF.

V is TRBV5-5 and J is TRBJ2-1; 9 bases match TRBD1. V dropped 3 bases and J dropped 7; count of bases not matched to a gene: 17. The germline V gene encodes CDR1 SGHKS and CDR2 YYEKEE (reference sequence). The CDR3 has 18 amino acids. In nucleotides, the CDR3 is TGTGCCAGCAGCTCAACGACAAACCGGGACAGGGTAGGGAATGAGCAGTTCTTC. Translated: CASSSTTNRDRVGNEQFF.

Written as DNA, the CDR3 is TGCAGTGCTAGAGATCTCGGGGTCTCCTACAATGAGCAGTTCTTC. As protein: CSARDLGVSYNEQFF. The chain employs TRBV20-1 and TRBJ2-1; D may be TRBD2 (5 bases). This CDR3 has 15 residues. V was cut by 0 bases and J by 0 bases, with 9 bases left in between. Germline V gene sequence: CDR1 DFQATT, CDR2 SNEGSKA (reference sequence).

In this sample, this clonotype turned up a few times. The rearrangement uses TRBV10-3 and TRBJ1-2; D perhaps matches TRBD1 (6 bases). Germline V gene sequence: CDR1 ENHRY, CDR2 SYGVKD. V was shortened by 0 bases and J by 5 bases, with 7 bases between the two germline ends. The CDR3 is 13 residues long. The CDR3 DNA reads TGTGCCATCAGTGAGTCGGACAGTTATGGCTACACCTTC. Translation gives CAISESDSYGYTF.

This clonotype showed up just a few times. CDR3 protein: CASTRGQAHNEQFF. The DNA of the CDR3 is TGTGCCAGCACCAGAGGACAGGCTCACAATGAGCAGTTCTTC. The chain couples TRBV6-5 to TRBJ2-1; 7 positions match TRBD1. The CDR3 length is 14 residues. Looked up from germline, CDR1 is MNHEY and CDR2 is SVGAGI. V trimming: 7 bases; J trimming: 5 bases; junction bases outside the gene matches: 8.

The chain is built from TRBV29-1 and TRBJ2-3; 7 positions match TRBD2. This CDR3 has 15 residues. V trimming: 6 bases; J trimming: 2 bases; junction bases outside the gene matches: 11. The germline CDR1 and CDR2 sequences are SQVTM and ANQGSEA. CDR3: CSVGASGPYTDTQYF. The CDR3 DNA follows: TGCAGCGTCGGAGCTAGCGGCCCGTACACAGATACGCAGTATTTT.

This chain links TRBV24-1 with TRBJ2-1, with a weak D call TRBD1 (6 bases). Between the trimmed V and J ends, which lost 10 bases and 4 bases, there was a span of 13 bases. CDR1 and CDR2 from the germline V gene are KGHDR and SFDVKD. The CDR3 spans 13 residues. CDR3 nucleotide sequence: TGTGCCACTCCAACAGGGCCGTACAATGAGCAGTTCTTC. This encodes CATPTGPYNEQFF.

The chain's CDR3 is CASSQEGAYGYTF. DNA of the CDR3: TGCGCCAGCAGCCAAGAGGGGGCATATGGCTACACCTTC. The genes are TRBV4-1 and TRBJ1-2; perhaps TRBD1 as D (6 bases). This CDR3 contains 13 residues. The V end was cut by 0 bases, the J end by 5 bases, with 7 bases between. Germline lookup yields CDR1 MGHRA and CDR2 YSYEKL.